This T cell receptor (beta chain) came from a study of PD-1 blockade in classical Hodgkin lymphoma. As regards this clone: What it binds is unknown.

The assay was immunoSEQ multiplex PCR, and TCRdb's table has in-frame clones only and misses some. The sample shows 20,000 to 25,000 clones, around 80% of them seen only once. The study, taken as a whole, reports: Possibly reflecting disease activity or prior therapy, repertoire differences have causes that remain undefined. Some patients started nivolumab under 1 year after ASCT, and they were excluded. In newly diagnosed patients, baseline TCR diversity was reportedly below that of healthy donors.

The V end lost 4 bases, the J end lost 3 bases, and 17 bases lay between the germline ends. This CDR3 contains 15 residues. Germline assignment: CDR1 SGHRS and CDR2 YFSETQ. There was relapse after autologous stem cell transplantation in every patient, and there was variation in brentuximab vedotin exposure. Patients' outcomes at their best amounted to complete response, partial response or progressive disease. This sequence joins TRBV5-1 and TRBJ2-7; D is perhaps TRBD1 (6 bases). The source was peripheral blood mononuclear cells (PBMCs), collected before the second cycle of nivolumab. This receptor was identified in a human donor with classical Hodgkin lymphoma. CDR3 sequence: CASSPEAGQSYEQYF. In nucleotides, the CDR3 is TGCGCCAGCAGCCCGGAGGCCGGACAGAGCTACGAGCAGTACTTC.